This T cell receptor (beta chain) was found in a study of T-cell memory formation after mild COVID-19. Background on the study: The two donors had largely donor-specific TCR clusters. Findings and caveats of the study: CD4/CD8 balance characterized clones contracting day 15 to 85, and CD4+ skew characterized later expanders. Shrinking CD4+ clones resided mostly in CM and EM, and CD8+ ones in EMRA. The finding that pre-infection memory included some responding clones suggested that cross-reactive memory joined.

This CDR3 is 13 amino acids long. Germline V gene data show CDR1 as SNHLY and CDR2 as FYNNEI. Trimming pared 5 bases from V and 4 bases from J, leaving 12 bases between. TCRdb used MiXCR to reprocess the 5' RACE reads, holding one entry per CDR3 protein. The sample lists hundreds of thousands of distinct CDR3 sequences, about a fifth occurring once. This clonotype was seen only a few times. Antigen specificity is unknown. The sample was PBMCs or a T cell subset sorted from them (not recorded which). The source is an adult woman who had mild COVID-19 (a few samples of this study predate the infection). Cell type and time point are not known. The V gene is TRBV2, the J gene TRBJ2-7; D tentatively reads TRBD1 or TRBD2 (7 bases each). The CDR3 loop reads CASSPGGVYEQYF. The DNA of the CDR3 is TGTGCCAGCAGTCCAGGGGGGGTTTACGAGCAGTACTTC.